A single sample is the source of the 8 T cell receptor beta chains below, sequenced in a study of somatic mutations in cytotoxic T cells in rheumatoid arthritis. The data were produced by immunoSEQ multiplex PCR, yet TCRdb's version contains in-frame clones alone and is incomplete. Of around 15,000 clones listed, about four fifths are singletons. Sequencing input: CD8+ T cells sorted from blood. Receptor source: an adult with rheumatoid arthritis.

This clone has only one observation. J is TRBJ2-1 and V is TRBV7-6; D ambiguous. Germline-derived CDR1 and CDR2 are SGHVS and FNYEAQ. The ends were cut back, 2 bases at V and 4 bases at J, with 6 bases in the middle. The CDR3 runs 13 residues. CDR3 sequence: CASSLSLYNEQFF. As DNA, the CDR3 is TGTGCCAGCAGCTTATCACTTTACAATGAGCAGTTCTTC.

The chain joins TRBV6-5 to TRBJ1-2; TRBD1 matches at 9 bases. This CDR3 has 13 residues. Germline values: CDR1 MNHEY, CDR2 SVGAGI. J lost 5 bases, V lost 4 bases, and 2 bases had no gene match. In DNA, the CDR3 is TGTGCCAGCAGTTGGGGACAGGGTTATGGCTACACCTTC. It translates to CASSWGQGYGYTF.

The chain carries TRBV4-1 and TRBJ2-7; D might be TRBD1 (5 bases). V lost 4 bases, J lost 0 bases, and 10 bases lay in between. Germline V gene data show CDR1 as MGHRA and CDR2 as YSYEKL. The CDR3 spans 14 residues. The CDR3 nucleotides are TGCGCCAGCAGCCGTACGACAGACTCCTACGAGCAGTACTTC. It yields the protein CASSRTTDSYEQYF.

The V gene is TRBV6-5, the J gene TRBJ2-5, with 10 bases that match TRBD2. V shed 2 bases and J 2 bases; nucleotides not matched to a gene: 2. CDR3 length: 15 residues. Looked up from germline, CDR1 is MNHEY and CDR2 is SVGAGI. In DNA form, the CDR3 reads TGTGCCAGCAGTTACCTAGCGGGAGCTCAAGAGACCCAGTACTTC. Translation: CASSYLAGAQETQYF.

The chain carries TRBV14 and TRBJ2-5, with 7 positions matching TRBD1. The J segment lost 1 base and the V segment lost 0 bases, leaving 2 bases of the junction unmatched. Germline values: CDR1 SGHDN, CDR2 FVKESK. The CDR3 sequence is 15 residues long. CDR3 protein: CASSQDYRGQETQYF. As DNA, the CDR3 is TGTGCCAGCAGCCAAGATTACAGGGGCCAAGAGACCCAGTACTTC.

The gene calls are TRBV2 and TRBJ2-7; weak D call: TRBD2 (6 bases). From germline, CDR1 is SNHLY and CDR2 FYNNEI. Trimming pared 6 bases from V and 3 bases from J, leaving 9 bases between. This CDR3 has 12 amino acids. In nucleotides, the CDR3 is TGTGCCAGCAGAGGAGGGCACTACGAGCAGTACTTC. This gives the protein CASRGGHYEQYF.

The genes are TRBV7-9 and TRBJ2-1; 10 bases match TRBD2. In germline, CDR1 is SEHNR, CDR2 FQNEAQ (reference sequence). The CDR3 contains 15 residues. Germline trimming cut 2 bases from V and 5 bases from J; bases unmatched to any gene: 3. The chain's CDR3 is CASSLSSGGHNEQFF. In DNA form, the CDR3 reads TGTGCCAGCAGCTTATCTAGCGGGGGACACAATGAGCAGTTCTTC.

The chain links TRBV9 to TRBJ1-1; 8 bases are a match to TRBD1. After removal of 0 bases from V and 9 bases from J, the junction contained 1 base not matched to a gene. The CDR3 is made up of 12 amino acids. CDR1 and CDR2 (germline): SGDLS, YYNGEE. The CDR3 DNA reads TGTGCCAGCAGCGTAGGACAGGGGAAAGCTTTCTTT. Encoded protein: CASSVGQGKAFF.